The clone carrying this T cell receptor (beta chain) was counted between two and nine times. This entry belongs to a study of human T cells and chemical hapten exposure. On the study more broadly: Once 0.01% DPC had been applied to the upper back by patch test, readings were taken at 6 days. Women made up most patients, who had alopecia areata, totalis or universalis.

In TCRdb, the RACE reads were re-called with MiXCR into one record per CDR3 protein. The sample records roughly 88,000 distinct CDR3 sequences, around 9.5% being singletons. Regarding time point: pre-sensitization, week 0. The treatment here: therapeutic diphenylcyclopropenone sensitization with weekly scalp DPC. V lost 1 base and J lost 5, with 12 bases in between. CDR3 size: 15 residues. The V gene's germline CDR1 is ENHRY and CDR2 SYGVKD. The receptor was isolated from a woman between 35 and 50 years old with alopecia areata. Some clones in this sample may be carry-over from other donors' samples. Specimen: whole blood, collected in connection with sensitization to the hapten diphenylcyclopropenone (DPC). The chain is built from TRBV10-3 and TRBJ2-4; D is possibly TRBD1 or TRBD2 (5 bases each). In nucleotides, the CDR3 is TGTGCCATCAGTGAGTACCAGGGACGGGAAAACATTCAGTACTTC. Translated, it gives CAISEYQGRENIQYF.